These T cell receptor beta chains were read from a single sample in a study of cytomegalovirus exposure and HLA in healthy donors. The method was immunoSEQ multiplex PCR; TCRdb's version includes in-frame clones alone and lacks a portion of them. The data contain under 200,000 clones, around 63% of them seen just once; the ten biggest clones take up roughly 4%. Input material: PBMCs. Source of these receptors: a woman aged 18-29 years in good health and CMV-seropositive. Each CDR3 is given with its conserved first and last residue. D genes are given only for firm matches. Clone size appears in some rows only: once, few, many, or a class for an expanded clone.

v_gene: TRBV10-2; abundance: NA; j_gene: TRBJ1-1; d_gene: TRBD1; CDR3aa: CASVRQGAGTEAFF; CDR3nt: TGCGCCAGCGTACGACAGGGGGCAGGTACTGAAGCTTTCTTT
v_gene: TRBV6-5; abundance: NA; j_gene: TRBJ1-5; d_gene: NA; CDR3aa: CASSFSGGSNQPQHF; CDR3nt: TGTGCCAGCAGTTTCTCGGGGGGAAGCAATCAGCCCCAGCATTTT
v_gene: TRBV19; abundance: NA; j_gene: TRBJ1-5; d_gene: NA; CDR3aa: CASSIGRGINQPQHF; CDR3nt: TGTGCCAGTAGTATCGGTAGGGGCATCAATCAGCCCCAGCATTTT
v_gene: TRBV4-3; abundance: few; j_gene: TRBJ1-1; d_gene: NA; CDR3aa: CASSQDGGVGNTEAFF; CDR3nt: TGCGCCAGCAGCCAAGATGGCGGGGTTGGGAACACTGAAGCTTTCTTT
v_gene: TRBV4-3; abundance: NA; j_gene: TRBJ1-1; d_gene: NA; CDR3aa: CASSPDRSTEAFF; CDR3nt: TGCGCCAGCAGCCCCGACAGGTCCACTGAAGCTTTCTTT
v_gene: TRBV28; abundance: NA; j_gene: TRBJ1-4; d_gene: NA; CDR3aa: CASSPFRDRGYATNEKLFF; CDR3nt: TGTGCCAGCAGCCCCTTCCGGGACCGGGGGTATGCAACTAATGAAAAACTGTTTTTT
v_gene: TRBV19; abundance: NA; j_gene: TRBJ2-7; d_gene: NA; CDR3aa: CASSAATSEQYF; CDR3nt: TGTGCCAGTAGTGCCGCAACTTCCGAGCAGTACTTC
v_gene: TRBV19; abundance: NA; j_gene: TRBJ1-1; d_gene: NA; CDR3aa: CASSLSLNTEAFF; CDR3nt: TGTGCCAGCTCCCTCTCCCTCAACACTGAAGCTTTCTTT
v_gene: TRBV2; abundance: once; j_gene: TRBJ2-1; d_gene: NA; CDR3aa: CASREGAGGQFF; CDR3nt: TGTGCCAGCAGGGAGGGAGCAGGGGGGCAGTTCTTC
v_gene: TRBV9; abundance: few; j_gene: TRBJ2-3; d_gene: NA; CDR3aa: CASSASPAITDTQYF; CDR3nt: TGTGCCAGCAGCGCCTCCCCCGCGATCACAGATACGCAGTATTTT
v_gene: TRBV6-1; abundance: NA; j_gene: TRBJ1-5; d_gene: TRBD1; CDR3aa: CASMRGRESNQPQHF; CDR3nt: TGTGCCAGCATGAGGGGGCGCGAAAGCAATCAGCCCCAGCATTTT
v_gene: TRBV5-1; abundance: NA; j_gene: TRBJ2-1; d_gene: NA; CDR3aa: CASSFTTGNNEQFF; CDR3nt: TGCGCCAGCAGCTTTACGACAGGAAACAATGAGCAGTTCTTC
v_gene: TRBV5-8; abundance: few; j_gene: TRBJ1-5; d_gene: TRBD1; CDR3aa: CASSRRQGDQPQHF; CDR3nt: TGTGCCAGCAGTCGTAGACAGGGGGATCAGCCCCAGCATTTT
v_gene: TRBV4-1; abundance: NA; j_gene: TRBJ2-2; d_gene: TRBD2; CDR3aa: CASSHEGLARNTGELFF; CDR3nt: TGCGCCAGCAGCCATGAGGGACTAGCGAGAAACACCGGGGAGCTGTTTTTT
v_gene: TRBV7-9; abundance: NA; j_gene: TRBJ1-1; d_gene: NA; CDR3aa: CASSLVANTEAFF; CDR3nt: TGTGCCAGCAGCTTAGTGGCGAACACTGAAGCTTTCTTT
v_gene: TRBV4-3; abundance: NA; j_gene: TRBJ1-6; d_gene: NA; CDR3aa: CASSQDQDLGHNNSPLHF; CDR3nt: TGCGCCAGCAGCCAAGATCAGGACTTGGGACACAATAATTCACCCCTCCACTTT
v_gene: TRBV27; abundance: NA; j_gene: TRBJ2-7; d_gene: TRBD2; CDR3aa: CASSLSGTSGSYEQYF; CDR3nt: TGTGCCAGCAGTTTATCTGGGACTAGCGGCTCCTACGAGCAGTACTTC
v_gene: TRBV5-4; abundance: few; j_gene: TRBJ2-1; d_gene: NA; CDR3aa: CASSPSSAPYNEQFF; CDR3nt: TGTGCCAGCAGCCCCTCTAGCGCCCCCTACAATGAGCAGTTCTTC
v_gene: TRBV5-1; abundance: NA; j_gene: TRBJ2-3; d_gene: TRBD2; CDR3aa: CASSLPGREPDTQYF; CDR3nt: TGCGCCAGCAGCTTGCCCGGGCGGGAGCCAGATACGCAGTATTTT
v_gene: TRBV20-1; abundance: NA; j_gene: TRBJ2-1; d_gene: NA; CDR3aa: CSAISHNEQFF; CDR3nt: TGCAGTGCTATCAGTCACAATGAGCAGTTCTTC
v_gene: TRBV12-5; abundance: NA; j_gene: TRBJ1-2; d_gene: NA; CDR3aa: CASGPPRWAGYGYTF; CDR3nt: TGTGCTAGTGGTCCACCTAGGTGGGCGGGCTATGGCTACACCTTC
v_gene: TRBV5-1; abundance: NA; j_gene: TRBJ1-2; d_gene: TRBD1; CDR3aa: CASRSVSQGAPGYTF; CDR3nt: TGCGCCAGCAGGAGTGTCTCTCAGGGGGCACCTGGCTACACCTTC
v_gene: TRBV5-1; abundance: NA; j_gene: TRBJ2-3; d_gene: NA; CDR3aa: CASSLWQTRTDTQYF; CDR3nt: TGCGCCAGCAGCTTGTGGCAGACACGGACAGATACGCAGTATTTT
v_gene: TRBV5-1; abundance: NA; j_gene: TRBJ2-7; d_gene: NA; CDR3aa: CASHRDTTYEQYF; CDR3nt: TGCGCCAGTCACCGGGACACGACCTACGAGCAGTACTTC
v_gene: TRBV7-9; abundance: few; j_gene: TRBJ1-1; d_gene: NA; CDR3aa: CASRVHGPTEAFF; CDR3nt: TGTGCCAGCAGGGTACATGGGCCCACTGAAGCTTTCTTT
v_gene: TRBV7-2; abundance: NA; j_gene: TRBJ2-3; d_gene: TRBD2; CDR3aa: CASSFGTSGGDTQYF; CDR3nt: TGTGCCAGCAGCTTTGGGACTAGCGGGGGGGATACGCAGTATTTT
v_gene: TRBV27; abundance: few; j_gene: TRBJ1-2; d_gene: NA; CDR3aa: CASSYGGGPYGYTF; CDR3nt: TGTGCCAGCAGTTATGGCGGGGGGCCCTATGGCTACACCTTC
v_gene: TRBV7-2; abundance: NA; j_gene: TRBJ1-1; d_gene: TRBD1; CDR3aa: CASSKGQGRHDTEAFF; CDR3nt: TGTGCCAGCAGCAAGGGACAGGGGCGGCACGACACTGAAGCTTTCTTT
v_gene: TRBV28; abundance: NA; j_gene: TRBJ1-5; d_gene: TRBD1; CDR3aa: CASSHDRVKGQPQHF; CDR3nt: TGTGCCAGCAGCCATGACAGGGTAAAAGGTCAGCCCCAGCATTTT
v_gene: TRBV30; abundance: NA; j_gene: TRBJ1-1; d_gene: NA; CDR3aa: CAWSTWGGTEAFF; CDR3nt: TGTGCCTGGTCCACTTGGGGGGGCACTGAAGCTTTCTTT
v_gene: TRBV4-3; abundance: NA; j_gene: TRBJ2-7; d_gene: TRBD2; CDR3aa: CASSQDPSGGGYEQYF; CDR3nt: TGCGCCAGCAGCCAAGATCCGAGCGGGGGGGGGTACGAGCAGTACTTC
v_gene: TRBV5-1; abundance: NA; j_gene: TRBJ2-2; d_gene: NA; CDR3aa: CASSLRPEGGELFF; CDR3nt: TGCGCCAGCAGCTTGCGACCGGAGGGCGGGGAGCTGTTTTTT
v_gene: TRBV9; abundance: few; j_gene: TRBJ1-4; d_gene: NA; CDR3aa: CASSGGPGQRGEKLFF; CDR3nt: TGTGCCAGCAGCGGAGGCCCTGGACAGAGGGGTGAAAAACTGTTTTTT
v_gene: TRBV19; abundance: once; j_gene: TRBJ1-5; d_gene: NA; CDR3aa: CASSIAGSEGEPQHF; CDR3nt: TGTGCCAGTAGTATAGCGGGCAGTGAGGGTGAGCCCCAGCATTTT
v_gene: TRBV4-3; abundance: NA; j_gene: TRBJ2-1; d_gene: TRBD2; CDR3aa: CASSASGGAYNEQFF; CDR3nt: TGCGCCAGCAGCGCTAGCGGGGGGGCGTACAATGAGCAGTTCTTC
v_gene: TRBV19; abundance: NA; j_gene: TRBJ2-1; d_gene: NA; CDR3aa: CASSIVGVSGGRKNNEQFF; CDR3nt: TGTGCCAGTAGTATAGTCGGGGTGTCGGGGGGCCGCAAAAACAATGAGCAGTTCTTC
v_gene: TRBV30; abundance: NA; j_gene: TRBJ2-2; d_gene: TRBD1; CDR3aa: CAWITTGGNTGELFF; CDR3nt: TGTGCCTGGATAACGACAGGGGGTAACACCGGGGAGCTGTTTTTT
v_gene: TRBV5-6; abundance: few; j_gene: TRBJ2-1; d_gene: TRBD2; CDR3aa: CASSPGLAGVNEQFF; CDR3nt: TGTGCCAGCAGCCCGGGACTAGCGGGAGTAAATGAGCAGTTCTTC
v_gene: TRBV6-5; abundance: NA; j_gene: TRBJ2-1; d_gene: TRBD2; CDR3aa: CASSRTSGSYNEQFF; CDR3nt: TGTGCCAGCAGTAGAACTAGCGGGAGCTACAATGAGCAGTTCTTC
v_gene: TRBV5-1; abundance: NA; j_gene: TRBJ1-2; d_gene: TRBD1; CDR3aa: CASSPGTGTNGYTF; CDR3nt: TGCGCCAGCAGCCCTGGGACAGGGACCAATGGCTACACCTTC
v_gene: TRBV27; abundance: NA; j_gene: TRBJ1-2; d_gene: TRBD1; CDR3aa: CASSLTGGGYGYTF; CDR3nt: TGTGCCAGCAGTTTAACAGGGGGGGGGTATGGCTACACCTTC
v_gene: TRBV28; abundance: NA; j_gene: TRBJ2-1; d_gene: NA; CDR3aa: CASSRLRGNEQFF; CDR3nt: TGTGCCAGCAGTCGACTCCGCGGCAATGAGCAGTTCTTC
v_gene: TRBV27; abundance: NA; j_gene: TRBJ1-2; d_gene: NA; CDR3aa: CASSLSSDRGGPNYGYTF; CDR3nt: TGTGCCAGCAGTTTATCTAGCGACCGGGGAGGGCCGAACTATGGCTACACCTTC
v_gene: TRBV5-6; abundance: NA; j_gene: TRBJ2-1; d_gene: NA; CDR3aa: CASSLGLSYNEQFF; CDR3nt: TGTGCCAGCAGCTTGGGACTGTCCTACAATGAGCAGTTCTTC
v_gene: TRBV7-8; abundance: NA; j_gene: TRBJ1-1; d_gene: NA; CDR3aa: CASSVQMNTEAFF; CDR3nt: TGTGCCAGCAGCGTACAGATGAACACTGAAGCTTTCTTT
v_gene: TRBV27; abundance: NA; j_gene: TRBJ2-5; d_gene: NA; CDR3aa: CASSLWSHQTWETQYF; CDR3nt: TGTGCCAGCAGTTTATGGTCGCACCAGACTTGGGAGACCCAGTACTTC
v_gene: TRBV10-3; abundance: few; j_gene: TRBJ2-3; d_gene: NA; CDR3aa: CAIRLRERDTQYF; CDR3nt: TGTGCCATCAGACTGAGGGAGCGGGATACGCAGTATTTT
v_gene: TRBV11-3; abundance: NA; j_gene: TRBJ2-7; d_gene: NA; CDR3aa: CASSLAPGYEQYF; CDR3nt: TGTGCCAGCAGCTTAGCTCCAGGCTACGAGCAGTACTTC